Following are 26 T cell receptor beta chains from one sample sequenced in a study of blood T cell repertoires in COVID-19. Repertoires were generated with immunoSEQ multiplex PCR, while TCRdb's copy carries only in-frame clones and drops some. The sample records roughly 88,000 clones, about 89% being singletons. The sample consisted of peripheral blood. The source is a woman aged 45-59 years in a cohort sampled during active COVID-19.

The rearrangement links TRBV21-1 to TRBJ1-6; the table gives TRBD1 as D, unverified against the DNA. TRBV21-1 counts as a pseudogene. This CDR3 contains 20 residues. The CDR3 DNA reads TGTGCCAGCAGCCAACCGGGACACCATCCTTGGAGCTCCTATAATTCACCCCTCCACTTT. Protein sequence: CASSQPGHHPWSSYNSPLHF.

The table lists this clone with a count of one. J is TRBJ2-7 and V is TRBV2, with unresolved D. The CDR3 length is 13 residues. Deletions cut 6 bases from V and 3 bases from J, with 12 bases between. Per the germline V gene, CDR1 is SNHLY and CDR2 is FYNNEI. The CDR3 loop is CASSDLNFYEQYF. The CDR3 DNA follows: TGTGCCAGCAGCGATCTAAACTTCTACGAGCAGTACTTC.

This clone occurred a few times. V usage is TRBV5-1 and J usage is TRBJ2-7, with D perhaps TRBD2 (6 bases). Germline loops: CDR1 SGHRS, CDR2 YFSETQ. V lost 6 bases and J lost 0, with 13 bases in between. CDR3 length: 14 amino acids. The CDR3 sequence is CASTPGGSSYEQYF. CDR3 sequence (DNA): TGCGCCAGCACCCCCGGGGGAAGCTCCTACGAGCAGTACTTC.

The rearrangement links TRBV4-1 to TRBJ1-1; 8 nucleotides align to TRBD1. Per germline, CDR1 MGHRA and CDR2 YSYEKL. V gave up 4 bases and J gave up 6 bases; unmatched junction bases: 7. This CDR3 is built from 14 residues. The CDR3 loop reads CASSRIDRGSEAFF. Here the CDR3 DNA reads TGCGCCAGCAGCCGAATAGACAGGGGATCTGAAGCTTTCTTT.

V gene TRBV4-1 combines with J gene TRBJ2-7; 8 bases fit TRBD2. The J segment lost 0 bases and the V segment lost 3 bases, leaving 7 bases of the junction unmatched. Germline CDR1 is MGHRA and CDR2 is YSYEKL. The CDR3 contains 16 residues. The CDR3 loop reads CASSQELAGPSYEQYF. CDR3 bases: TGCGCCAGCAGCCAGGAGCTAGCGGGCCCCTCCTACGAGCAGTACTTC.

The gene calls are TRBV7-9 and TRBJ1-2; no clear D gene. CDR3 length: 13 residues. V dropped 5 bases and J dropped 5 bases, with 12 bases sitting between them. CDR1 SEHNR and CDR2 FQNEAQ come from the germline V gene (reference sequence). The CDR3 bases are TGTGCCAGCAGCCACGGCGGAGTATATGGCTACACCTTC. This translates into CASSHGGVYGYTF. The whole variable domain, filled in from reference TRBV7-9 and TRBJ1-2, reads DTGVSQNPRHKITKRGQNVTFRCDPISEHNRLYWYRQTLGQGPEFLTYFQNEAQLEKSRLLSDRFSAERPKGSFSTLEIQRTEQGDSAMYLCASSHGGVYGYTFGSGTRLTVV.

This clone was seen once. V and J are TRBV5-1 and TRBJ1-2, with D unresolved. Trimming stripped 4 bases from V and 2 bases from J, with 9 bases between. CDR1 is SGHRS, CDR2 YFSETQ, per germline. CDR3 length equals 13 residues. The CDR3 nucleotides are TGCGCCAGCAGCCAAAGCGAAAACTATGGCTACACCTTC. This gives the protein CASSQSENYGYTF. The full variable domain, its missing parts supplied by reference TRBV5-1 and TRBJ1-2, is KAGVTQTPRYLIKTRGQQVTLSCSPISGHRSVSWYQQTPGQGLQFLFEYFSETQRNKGNFPGRFSGRQFSNSRSEMNVSTLELGDSALYLCASSQSENYGYTFGSGTRLTVV.

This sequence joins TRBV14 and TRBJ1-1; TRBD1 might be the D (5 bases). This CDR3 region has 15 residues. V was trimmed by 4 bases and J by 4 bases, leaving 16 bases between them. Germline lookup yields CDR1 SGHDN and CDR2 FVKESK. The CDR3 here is CASSPGWQGTTEAFF. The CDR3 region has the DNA TGTGCCAGCAGCCCAGGATGGCAGGGTACCACTGAAGCTTTCTTT.

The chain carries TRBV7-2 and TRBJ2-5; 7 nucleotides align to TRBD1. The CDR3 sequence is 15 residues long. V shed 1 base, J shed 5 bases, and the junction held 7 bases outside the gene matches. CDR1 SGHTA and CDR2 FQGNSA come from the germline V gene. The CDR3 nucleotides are TGTGCCAGCAGCTTAGGGGACATCAGGGGGGAGACCCAGTACTTC. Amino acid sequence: CASSLGDIRGETQYF.

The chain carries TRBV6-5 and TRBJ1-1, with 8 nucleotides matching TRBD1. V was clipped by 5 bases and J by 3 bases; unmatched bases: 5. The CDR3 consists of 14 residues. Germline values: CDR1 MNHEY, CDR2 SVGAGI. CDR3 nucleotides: TGTGCCAGCAGTCGAACGGACAGGGACACTGAAGCTTTCTTT. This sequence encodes CASSRTDRDTEAFF.

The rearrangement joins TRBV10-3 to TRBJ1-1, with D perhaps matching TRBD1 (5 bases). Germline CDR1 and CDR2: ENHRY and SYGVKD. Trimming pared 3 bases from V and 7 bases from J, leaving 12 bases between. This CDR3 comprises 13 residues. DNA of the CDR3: TGTGCCATCAGTGAAAGGTTGGGGGGTGAAGCTTTCTTT. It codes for CAISERLGGEAFF.

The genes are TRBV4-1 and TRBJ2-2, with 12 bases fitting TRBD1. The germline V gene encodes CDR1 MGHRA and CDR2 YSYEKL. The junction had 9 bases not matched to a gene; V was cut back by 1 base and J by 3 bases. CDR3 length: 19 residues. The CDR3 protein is CASSQGAGQGALYTGELFF. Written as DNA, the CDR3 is TGCGCCAGCAGCCAAGGAGCGGGACAGGGGGCGTTGTACACCGGGGAGCTGTTTTTT.

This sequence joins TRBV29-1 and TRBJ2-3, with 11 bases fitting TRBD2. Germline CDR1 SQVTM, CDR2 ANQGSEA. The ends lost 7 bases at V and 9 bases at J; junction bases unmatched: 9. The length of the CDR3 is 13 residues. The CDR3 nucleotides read TGCAGCGGAGTAGCGGGAGGGTTAGCCACGCAGTATTTT. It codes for CSGVAGGLATQYF.

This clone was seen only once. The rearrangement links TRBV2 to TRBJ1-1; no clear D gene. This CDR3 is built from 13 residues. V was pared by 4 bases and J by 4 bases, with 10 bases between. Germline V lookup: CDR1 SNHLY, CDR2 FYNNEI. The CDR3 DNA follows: TGTGCCAGCAGTGCCCCTATCGGCACTGAAGCTTTCTTT. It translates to CASSAPIGTEAFF. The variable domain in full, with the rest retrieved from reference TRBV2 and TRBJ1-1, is EPEVTQTPSHQVTQMGQEVILRCVPISNHLYFYWYRQILGQKVEFLVSFYNNEISEKSEIFDDQFSVERPDGSNFTLKIRSTKLEDSAMYFCASSAPIGTEAFFGQGTRLTVV.

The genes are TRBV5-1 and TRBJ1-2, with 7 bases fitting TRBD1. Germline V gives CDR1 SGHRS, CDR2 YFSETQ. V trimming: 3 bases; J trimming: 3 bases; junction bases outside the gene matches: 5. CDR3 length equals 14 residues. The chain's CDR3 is CASSSTGLDYGYTF. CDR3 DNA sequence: TGCGCCAGCAGCTCGACAGGGCTGGACTATGGCTACACCTTC.

The CDR3 nucleotides read TGTGCCAGCAGCCTCGGGGGGGGGCAGTTCTTC. It codes for CASSLGGGQFF. This sequence joins TRBV11-2 and TRBJ2-1, with 8 bases aligning to TRBD2. The CDR3 length is 11 residues. CDR1 and CDR2 from the germline V gene are SGHAT and FQNNGV. After removal of 5 bases from V and 12 bases from J, the junction contained 3 bases not matched to a gene.

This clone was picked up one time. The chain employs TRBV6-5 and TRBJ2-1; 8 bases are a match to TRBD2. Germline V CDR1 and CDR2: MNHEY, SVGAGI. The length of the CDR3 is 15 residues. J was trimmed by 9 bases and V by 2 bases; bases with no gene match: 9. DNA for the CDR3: TGTGCCAGCAGTTACGGGGGACTAGGGACCAGTGAGCAGTTCTTC. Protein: CASSYGGLGTSEQFF.

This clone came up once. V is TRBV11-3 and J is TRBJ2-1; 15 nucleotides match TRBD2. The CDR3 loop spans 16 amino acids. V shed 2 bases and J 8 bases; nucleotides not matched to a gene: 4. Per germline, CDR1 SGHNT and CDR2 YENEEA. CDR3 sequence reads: CASSLRTSGRADEQFF. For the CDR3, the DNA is TGTGCCAGCAGCTTACGGACTAGCGGGAGGGCCGATGAGCAGTTCTTC.

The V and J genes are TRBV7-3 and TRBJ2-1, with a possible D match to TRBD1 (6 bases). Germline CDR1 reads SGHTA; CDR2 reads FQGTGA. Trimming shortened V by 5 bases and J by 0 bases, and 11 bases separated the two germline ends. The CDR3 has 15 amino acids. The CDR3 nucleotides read TGTGCCAGCAGCACCAGGGGCGACTCCTACAATGAGCAGTTCTTC. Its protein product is CASSTRGDSYNEQFF.

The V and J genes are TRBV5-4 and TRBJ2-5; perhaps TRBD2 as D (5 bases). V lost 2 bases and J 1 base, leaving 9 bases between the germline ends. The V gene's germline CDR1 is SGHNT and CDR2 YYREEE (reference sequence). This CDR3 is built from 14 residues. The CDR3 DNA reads TGTGCCAGCAGCTTCCCGGGAACCCAAGAGACCCAGTACTTC. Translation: CASSFPGTQETQYF. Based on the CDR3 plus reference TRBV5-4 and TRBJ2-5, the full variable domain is ETGVTQSPTHLIKTRGQQVTLRCSSQSGHNTVSWYQQALGQGPQFIFQYYREEENGRGNFPPRFSGLQFPNYSSELNVNALELDDSALYLCASSFPGTQETQYFGPGTRLLVL.

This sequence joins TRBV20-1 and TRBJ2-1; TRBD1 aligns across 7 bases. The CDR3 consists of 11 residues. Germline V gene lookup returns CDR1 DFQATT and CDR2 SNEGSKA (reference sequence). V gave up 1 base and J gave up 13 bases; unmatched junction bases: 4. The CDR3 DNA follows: TGCAGTGCTAGAGTGGGACAGAAACAGTTCTTC. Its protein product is CSARVGQKQFF.

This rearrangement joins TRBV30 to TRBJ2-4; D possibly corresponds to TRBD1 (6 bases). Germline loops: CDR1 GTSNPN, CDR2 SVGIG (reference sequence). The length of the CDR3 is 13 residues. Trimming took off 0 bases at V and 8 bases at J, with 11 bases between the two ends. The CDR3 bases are TGTGCCTGGAGTGTACAGGGAAGGGACATTCAGTACTTC. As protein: CAWSVQGRDIQYF.

CDR3 bases: TGCGCCAGCAGCCAAGCCCCCGCACAGGGGTTTATTAGCAATCAGCCCCAGCATTTT. As protein: CASSQAPAQGFISNQPQHF. The V gene is TRBV4-1, the J gene TRBJ1-5, with 7 positions matching TRBD1. Looked up from germline, CDR1 is MGHRA and CDR2 is YSYEKL. V gave up 1 base and J gave up 0 bases; unmatched junction bases: 12. The CDR3 consists of 19 residues.

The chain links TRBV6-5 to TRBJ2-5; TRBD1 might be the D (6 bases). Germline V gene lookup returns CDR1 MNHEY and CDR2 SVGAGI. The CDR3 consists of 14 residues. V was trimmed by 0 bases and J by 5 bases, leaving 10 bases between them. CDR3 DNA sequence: TGTGCCAGCAGTTACTCTTGGACAGCTGAGACCCAGTACTTC. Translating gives CASSYSWTAETQYF.

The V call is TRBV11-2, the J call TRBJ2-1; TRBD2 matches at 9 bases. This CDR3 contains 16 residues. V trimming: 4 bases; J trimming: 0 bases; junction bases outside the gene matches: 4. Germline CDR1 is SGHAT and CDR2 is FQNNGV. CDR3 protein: CASSYGSGSSYNEQFF. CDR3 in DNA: TGTGCCAGCAGCTATGGTAGCGGGAGCTCCTACAATGAGCAGTTCTTC.

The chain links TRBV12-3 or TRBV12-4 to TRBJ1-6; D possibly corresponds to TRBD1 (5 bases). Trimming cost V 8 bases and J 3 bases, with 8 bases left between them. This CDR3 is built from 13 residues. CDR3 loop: CASRGNYNSPLHF. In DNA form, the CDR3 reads TGTGCCAGCCGGGGGAACTATAATTCACCCCTCCACTTT.